A single sample gave rise to the 3 T cell receptor beta chains below, sequenced in a study of blood T cells in healthy people across ages. Alongside a J-beta primer mix, a sample-barcoded 5' primer served in a second PCR lasting roughly 6 to 12 cycles. TCRdb reprocessed the 5' RACE reads via MiXCR and lists one record per CDR3 protein. The table records more than 650,000 distinct CDR3 sequences, 22% of them present only once. The specimen was blood. The receptors were gathered from a man aged 70 or older in good health.

This chain joins TRBV20-1 and TRBJ1-2; 7 bases map to TRBD1. The CDR3 has 12 amino acids. V was clipped by 6 bases and J by 6 bases; unmatched bases: 7. Germline CDR1 is DFQATT and CDR2 is SNEGSKA (reference sequence). The CDR3 DNA reads as TGCAGTGCCGACAGGGATCAGGATGGCTACACCTTC. Its translation is CSADRDQDGYTF.

V and J are TRBV7-9 and TRBJ2-5, with D unresolved. The germline V gene encodes CDR1 SEHNR and CDR2 FQNEAQ (reference sequence). There are 15 residues in the CDR3. V gave up 3 bases and J gave up 2 bases, with 13 bases separating them. The CDR3 region is CASSFPGTNQETQYF. CDR3 DNA: TGTGCCAGCAGCTTTCCAGGAACTAATCAAGAGACCCAGTACTTC.

This clonotype has only a few counts. The chain combines TRBV29-1 with TRBJ1-1; TRBD1 is a possible D gene (6 bases). The CDR3 extends over 12 amino acids. Trimming removed 7 bases at V and 5 bases at J, with 14 bases between. The V gene's germline CDR1 is SQVTM and CDR2 ANQGSEA. The CDR3 here is CSAGVRGTEAFF. DNA for the CDR3: TGCAGCGCAGGGGTTAGAGGGACTGAAGCTTTCTTT.